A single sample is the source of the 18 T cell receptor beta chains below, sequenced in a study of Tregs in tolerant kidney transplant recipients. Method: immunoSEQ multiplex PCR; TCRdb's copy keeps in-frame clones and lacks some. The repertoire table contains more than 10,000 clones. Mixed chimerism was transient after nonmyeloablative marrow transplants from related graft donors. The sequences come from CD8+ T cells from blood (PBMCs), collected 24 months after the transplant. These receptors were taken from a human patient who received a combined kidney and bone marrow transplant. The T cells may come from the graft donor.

The sequenced CDR3 bases are TGTGCCAGTAGTTTCTTTGGGGGCGGGAGGGCCCACAATGAG. It encodes CASSFFGGGRAHNE. The entire CDR3 reads CASSFFGGGRAHNEQFF. V and J are TRBV19 and TRBJ2-1; 9 bases are shared with TRBD2. The read terminates 3 residues ahead of where the CDR3 ends, so the germline J gene completes it. J lost 5 bases, V lost 5 bases, and 13 bases had no gene match. This CDR3 is 17 amino acids long. Germline assignment: CDR1 LNHDA and CDR2 SQIVND (reference sequence).

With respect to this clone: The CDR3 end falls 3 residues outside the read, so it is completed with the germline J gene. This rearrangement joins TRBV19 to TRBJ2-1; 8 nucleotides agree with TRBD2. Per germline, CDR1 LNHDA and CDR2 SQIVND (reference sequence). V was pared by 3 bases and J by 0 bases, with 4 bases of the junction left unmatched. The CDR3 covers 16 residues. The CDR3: CASSIDSGNSYNEQFF. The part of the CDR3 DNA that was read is TGTGCCAGTAGTATTGATAGCGGGAACTCCTACAATGAG.

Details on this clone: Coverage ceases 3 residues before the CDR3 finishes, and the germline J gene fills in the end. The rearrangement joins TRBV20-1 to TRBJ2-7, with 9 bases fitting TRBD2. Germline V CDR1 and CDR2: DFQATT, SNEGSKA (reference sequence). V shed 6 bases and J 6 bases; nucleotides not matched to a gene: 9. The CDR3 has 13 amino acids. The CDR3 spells CSASMTSGGEQYF. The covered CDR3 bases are TGCAGTGCCAGCATGACTAGCGGAGGCGAG.

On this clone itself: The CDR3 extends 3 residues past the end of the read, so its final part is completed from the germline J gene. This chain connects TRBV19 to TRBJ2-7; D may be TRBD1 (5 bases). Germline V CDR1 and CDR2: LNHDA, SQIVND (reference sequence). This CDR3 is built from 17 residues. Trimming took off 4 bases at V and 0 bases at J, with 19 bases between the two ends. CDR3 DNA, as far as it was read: TGTGCCAGTAGTACCTGGGGCGTACCCACGAGCTCCTACGAG. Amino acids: CASSTWGVPTSSYE. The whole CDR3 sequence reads CASSTWGVPTSSYEQYF.

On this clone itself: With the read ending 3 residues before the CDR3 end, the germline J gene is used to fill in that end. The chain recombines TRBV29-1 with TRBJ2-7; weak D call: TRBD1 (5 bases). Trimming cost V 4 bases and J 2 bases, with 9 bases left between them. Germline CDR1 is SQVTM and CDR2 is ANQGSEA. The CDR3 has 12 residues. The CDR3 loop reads CSVVVGAYEQYF. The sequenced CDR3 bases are TGCAGCGTTGTTGTAGGGGCCTACGAG.

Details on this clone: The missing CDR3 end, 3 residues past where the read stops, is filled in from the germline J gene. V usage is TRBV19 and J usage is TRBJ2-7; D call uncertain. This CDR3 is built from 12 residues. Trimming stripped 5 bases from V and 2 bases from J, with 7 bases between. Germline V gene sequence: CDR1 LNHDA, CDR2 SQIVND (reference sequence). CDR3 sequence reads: CASSGGTYEQYF. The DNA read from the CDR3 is TGTGCCAGTAGTGGCGGAACCTACGAG.

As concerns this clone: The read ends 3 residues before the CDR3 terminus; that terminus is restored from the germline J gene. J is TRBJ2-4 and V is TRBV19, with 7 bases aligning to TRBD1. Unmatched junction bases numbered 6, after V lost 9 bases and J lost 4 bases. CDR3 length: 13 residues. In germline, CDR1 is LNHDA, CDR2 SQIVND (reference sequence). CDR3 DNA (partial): TGTGCCAGCGGTGACAGGGATAAAAACATT. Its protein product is CASGDRDKNI. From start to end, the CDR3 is CASGDRDKNIQYF.

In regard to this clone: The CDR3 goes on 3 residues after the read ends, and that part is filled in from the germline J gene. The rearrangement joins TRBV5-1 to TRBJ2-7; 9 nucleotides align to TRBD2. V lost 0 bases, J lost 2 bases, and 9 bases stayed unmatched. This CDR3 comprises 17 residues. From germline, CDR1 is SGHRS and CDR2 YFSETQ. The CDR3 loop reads CASSLGPAGTSPYEQYF. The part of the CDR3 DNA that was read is TGCGCCAGCAGCTTGGGGCCGGCGGGGACTAGCCCCTACGAG.

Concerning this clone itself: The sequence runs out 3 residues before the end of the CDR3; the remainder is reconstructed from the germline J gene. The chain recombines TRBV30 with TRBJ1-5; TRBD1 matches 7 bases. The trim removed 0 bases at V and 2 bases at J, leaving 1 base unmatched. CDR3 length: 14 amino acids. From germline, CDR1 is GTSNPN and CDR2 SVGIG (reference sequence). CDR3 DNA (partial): TGTGCCTGGAGTGTCGGGACAGGCAATCAGCCC. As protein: CAWSVGTGNQP. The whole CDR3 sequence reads CAWSVGTGNQPQHF.

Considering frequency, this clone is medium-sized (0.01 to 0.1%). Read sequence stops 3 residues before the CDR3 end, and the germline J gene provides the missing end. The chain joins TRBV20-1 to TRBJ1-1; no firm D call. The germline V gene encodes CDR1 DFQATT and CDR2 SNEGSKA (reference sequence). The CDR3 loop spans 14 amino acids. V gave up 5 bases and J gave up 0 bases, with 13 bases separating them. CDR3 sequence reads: CSAPTRGVNTEAFF. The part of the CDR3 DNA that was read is TGCAGTGCTCCGACCCGCGGGGTGAACACTGAA.

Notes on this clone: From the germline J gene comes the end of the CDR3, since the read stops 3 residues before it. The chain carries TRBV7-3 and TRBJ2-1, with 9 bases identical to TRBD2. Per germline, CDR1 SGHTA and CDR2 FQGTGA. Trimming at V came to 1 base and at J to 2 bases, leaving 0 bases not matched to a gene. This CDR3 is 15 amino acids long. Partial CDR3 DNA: TGTGCCAGCAGCTTAATAGCGGGAGCCTACAATGAG. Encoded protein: CASSLIAGAYNE. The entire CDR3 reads CASSLIAGAYNEQFF.

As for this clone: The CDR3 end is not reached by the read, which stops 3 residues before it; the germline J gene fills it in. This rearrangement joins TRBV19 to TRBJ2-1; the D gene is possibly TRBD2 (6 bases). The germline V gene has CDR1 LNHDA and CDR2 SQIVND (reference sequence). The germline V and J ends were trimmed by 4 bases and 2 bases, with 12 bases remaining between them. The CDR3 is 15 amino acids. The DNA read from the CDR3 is TGTGCCAGTAGTAGGGGGGAGAACGCCTACAATGAG. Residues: CASSRGENAYNE. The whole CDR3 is CASSRGENAYNEQFF.

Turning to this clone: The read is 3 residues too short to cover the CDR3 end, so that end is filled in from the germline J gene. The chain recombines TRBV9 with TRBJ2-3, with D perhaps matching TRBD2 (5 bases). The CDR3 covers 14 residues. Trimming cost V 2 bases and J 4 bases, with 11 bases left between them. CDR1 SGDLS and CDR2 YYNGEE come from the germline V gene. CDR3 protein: CASSVAGSADTQYF. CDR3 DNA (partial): TGTGCCAGCAGCGTGGCGGGTTCAGCAGATACG.

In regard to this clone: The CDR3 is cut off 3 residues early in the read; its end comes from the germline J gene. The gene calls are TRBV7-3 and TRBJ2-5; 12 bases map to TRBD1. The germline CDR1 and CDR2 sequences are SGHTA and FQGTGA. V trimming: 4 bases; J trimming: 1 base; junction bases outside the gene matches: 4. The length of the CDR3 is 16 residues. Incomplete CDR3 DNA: TGTGCCAGCAGCTGGACGGGACAGGGGGCCCAAGAGACC. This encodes CASSWTGQGAQET. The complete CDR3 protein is CASSWTGQGAQETQYF.

The CDR3: CASSDFDRGNEKLFF. The sequenced CDR3 bases are TGTGCCAGCAGTGACTTCGACAGGGGTAATGAAAAA. The rearrangement uses TRBV6-1 and TRBJ1-4, with 8 bases that match TRBD1. The missing CDR3 end, 3 residues past where the read stops, is filled in from the germline J gene. The CDR3 contains 15 residues. V gave up 3 bases and J gave up 4 bases; unmatched junction bases: 4. The germline V gene has CDR1 MNHNS and CDR2 SASEGT.

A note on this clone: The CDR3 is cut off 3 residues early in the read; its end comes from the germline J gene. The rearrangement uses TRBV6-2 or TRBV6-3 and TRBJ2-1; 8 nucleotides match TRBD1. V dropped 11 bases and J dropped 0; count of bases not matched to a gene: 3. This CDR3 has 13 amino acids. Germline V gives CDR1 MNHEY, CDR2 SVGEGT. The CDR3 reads CAGGQGSYNEQFF. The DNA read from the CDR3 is TGTGCCGGCGGACAGGGCTCCTACAATGAG.

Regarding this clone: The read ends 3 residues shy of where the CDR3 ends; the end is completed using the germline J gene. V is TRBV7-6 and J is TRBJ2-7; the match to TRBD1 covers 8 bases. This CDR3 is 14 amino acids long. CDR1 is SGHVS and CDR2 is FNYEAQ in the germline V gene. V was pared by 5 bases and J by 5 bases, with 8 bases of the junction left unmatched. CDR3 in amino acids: CASSIGQGINEQYF. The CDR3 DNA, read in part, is TGTGCCAGCAGCATCGGACAGGGAATCAACGAG.

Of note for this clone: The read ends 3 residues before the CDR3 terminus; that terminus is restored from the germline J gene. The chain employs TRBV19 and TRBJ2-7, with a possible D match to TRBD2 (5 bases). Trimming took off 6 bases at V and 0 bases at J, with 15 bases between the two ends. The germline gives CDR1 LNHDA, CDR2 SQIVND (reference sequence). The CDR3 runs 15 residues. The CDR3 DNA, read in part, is TGTGCCAGTAGGACTCTGGCGGGCAGCTCCTACGAG. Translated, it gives CASRTLAGSSYE. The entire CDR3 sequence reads CASRTLAGSSYEQYF.